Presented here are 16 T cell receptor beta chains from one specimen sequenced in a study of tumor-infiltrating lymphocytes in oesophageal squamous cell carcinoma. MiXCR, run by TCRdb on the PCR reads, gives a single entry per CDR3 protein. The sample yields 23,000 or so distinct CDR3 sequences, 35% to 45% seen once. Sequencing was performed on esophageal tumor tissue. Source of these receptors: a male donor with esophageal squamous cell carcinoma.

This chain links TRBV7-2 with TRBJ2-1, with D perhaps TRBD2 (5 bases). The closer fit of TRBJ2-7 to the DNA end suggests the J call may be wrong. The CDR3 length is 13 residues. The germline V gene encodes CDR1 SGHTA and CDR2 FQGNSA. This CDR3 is CASSPDWHYEQYF. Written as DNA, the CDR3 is TGTGCCAGCAGCCCGGACTGGCACTACGAGCAGTACTTC.

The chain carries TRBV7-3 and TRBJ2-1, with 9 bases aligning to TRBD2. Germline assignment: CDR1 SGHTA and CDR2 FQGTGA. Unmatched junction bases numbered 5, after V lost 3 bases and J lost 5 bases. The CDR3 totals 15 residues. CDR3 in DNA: TGTGCCAGCAGCTTGGCGGGAGGGAGGCACAATGAGCAGTTCTTC. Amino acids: CASSLAGGRHNEQFF. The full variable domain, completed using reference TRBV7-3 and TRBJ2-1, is GAGVSQTPSNKVTEKGKYVELRCDPISGHTALYWYRQSLGQGPEFLIYFQGTGAADDSGLPNDRFFAVRPEGSVSTLKIQRTERGDSAVYLCASSLAGGRHNEQFFGPGTRLTVL.

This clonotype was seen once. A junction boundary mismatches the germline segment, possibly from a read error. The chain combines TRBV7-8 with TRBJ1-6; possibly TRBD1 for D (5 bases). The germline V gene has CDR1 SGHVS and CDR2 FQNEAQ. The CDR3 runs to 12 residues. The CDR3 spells CASSLARGEQCF. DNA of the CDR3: TGTGCCAGCAGCTTAGCGCGAGGGGAGCAGTGCTTT.

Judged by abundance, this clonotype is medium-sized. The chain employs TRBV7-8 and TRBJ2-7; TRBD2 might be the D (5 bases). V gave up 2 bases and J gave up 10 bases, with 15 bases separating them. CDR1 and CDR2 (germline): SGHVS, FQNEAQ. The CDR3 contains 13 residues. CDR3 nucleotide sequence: TGTGCCAGCAGCTTAACCCGGGGAGCGTCCCAGTACTTC. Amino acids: CASSLTRGASQYF. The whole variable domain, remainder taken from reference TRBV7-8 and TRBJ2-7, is GAGVSQSPRYKVAKRGQDVALRCDPISGHVSLFWYQQALGQGPEFLTYFQNEAQLDKSGLPSDRFFAERPEGSVSTLKIQRTQQEDSAVYLCASSLTRGASQYFGPGTRLTVT.

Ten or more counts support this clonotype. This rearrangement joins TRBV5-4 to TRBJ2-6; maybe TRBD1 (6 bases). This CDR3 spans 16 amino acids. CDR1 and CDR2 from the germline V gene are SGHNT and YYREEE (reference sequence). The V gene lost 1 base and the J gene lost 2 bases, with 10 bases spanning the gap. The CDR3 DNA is TGTGCCAGCAGCTTGTTTCAGGGGACTGGGGCCAACGTCCTGACTTTC. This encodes CASSLFQGTGANVLTF.

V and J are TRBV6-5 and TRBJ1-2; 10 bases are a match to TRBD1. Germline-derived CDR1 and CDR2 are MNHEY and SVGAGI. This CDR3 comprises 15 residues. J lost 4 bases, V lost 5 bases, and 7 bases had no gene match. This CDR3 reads CASSEGTGAPYGYTF. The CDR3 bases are TGTGCCAGCAGTGAAGGGACAGGGGCCCCCTATGGCTACACCTTC.

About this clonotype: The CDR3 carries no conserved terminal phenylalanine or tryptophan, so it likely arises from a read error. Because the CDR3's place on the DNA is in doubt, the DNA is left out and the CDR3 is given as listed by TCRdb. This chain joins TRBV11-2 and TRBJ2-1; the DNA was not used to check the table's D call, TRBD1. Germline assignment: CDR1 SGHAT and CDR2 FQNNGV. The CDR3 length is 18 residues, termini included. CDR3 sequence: CASSFQGHTTTYEQYFGN.

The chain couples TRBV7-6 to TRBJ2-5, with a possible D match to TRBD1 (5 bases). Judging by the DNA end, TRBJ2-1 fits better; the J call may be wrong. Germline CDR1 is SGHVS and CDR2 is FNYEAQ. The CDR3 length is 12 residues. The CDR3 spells CASSTSGIEQFF. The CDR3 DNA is TGTGCCAGCAGCACCTCAGGGATTGAGCAGTTCTTC.

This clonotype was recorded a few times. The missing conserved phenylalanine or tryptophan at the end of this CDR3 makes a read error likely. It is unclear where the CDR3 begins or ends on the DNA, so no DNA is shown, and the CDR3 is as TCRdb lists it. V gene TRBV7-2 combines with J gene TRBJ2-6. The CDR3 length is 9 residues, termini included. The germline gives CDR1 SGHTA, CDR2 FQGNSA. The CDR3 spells CASSLSGTS.

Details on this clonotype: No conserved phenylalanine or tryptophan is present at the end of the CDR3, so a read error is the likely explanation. Here the CDR3 reads CASSIHLNEQYL. The CDR3 bases are TGTGCCAGTAGTATACACCTCAATGAGCAGTACTTA. The chain uses TRBV19 and TRBJ2-4; no reliable D call. The germline V and J ends were trimmed by 2 bases and 13 bases, with 12 bases remaining between them. This CDR3 spans 12 amino acids. The germline V gene encodes CDR1 LNHDA and CDR2 SQIVND (reference sequence).

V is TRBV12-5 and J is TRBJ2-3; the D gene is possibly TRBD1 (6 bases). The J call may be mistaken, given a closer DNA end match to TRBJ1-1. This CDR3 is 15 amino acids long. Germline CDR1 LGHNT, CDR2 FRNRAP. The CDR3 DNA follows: TGTGCTAGTGGTTTGGCACAGGGTGGAAACACTGAAGCTTTCTTT. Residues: CASGLAQGGNTEAFF.

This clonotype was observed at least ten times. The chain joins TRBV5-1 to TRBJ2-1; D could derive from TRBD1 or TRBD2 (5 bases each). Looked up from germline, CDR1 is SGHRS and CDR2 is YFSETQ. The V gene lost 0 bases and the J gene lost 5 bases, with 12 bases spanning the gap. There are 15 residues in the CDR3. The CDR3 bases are TGCGCCAGCAGCTTGGCGGGGCCTCAGGACAATGAGCAGTTCTTC. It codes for CASSLAGPQDNEQFF.

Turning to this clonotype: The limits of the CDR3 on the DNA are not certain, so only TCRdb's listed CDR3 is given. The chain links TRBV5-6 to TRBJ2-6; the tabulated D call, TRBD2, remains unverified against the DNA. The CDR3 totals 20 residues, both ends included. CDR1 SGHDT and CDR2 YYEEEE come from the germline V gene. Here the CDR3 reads CASSYGLAGVLSYIRAVLRF.

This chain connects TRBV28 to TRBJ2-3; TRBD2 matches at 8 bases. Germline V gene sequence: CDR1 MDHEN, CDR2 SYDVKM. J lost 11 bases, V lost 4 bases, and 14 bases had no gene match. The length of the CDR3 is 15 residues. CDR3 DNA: TGTGCCAGCAGTTCAGCCAGCGGGAGTGGCTACGAGCAGTATTTT. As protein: CASSSASGSGYEQYF.

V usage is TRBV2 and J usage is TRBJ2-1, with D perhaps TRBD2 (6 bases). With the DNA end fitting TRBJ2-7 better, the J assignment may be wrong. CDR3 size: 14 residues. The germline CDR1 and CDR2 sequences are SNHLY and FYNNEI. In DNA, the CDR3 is TGTGCCAGCAGCGCTCAGGGAGGTGTCTACGAGCAGTACTTC. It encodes CASSAQGGVYEQYF.

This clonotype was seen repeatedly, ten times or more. CDR3 in amino acids: CASTELAGSYNEQFF. In nucleotides, the CDR3 is TGTGCCAGCACCGAACTAGCAGGCTCCTACAATGAGCAGTTCTTC. The chain has TRBV11-2 and TRBJ2-1; perhaps TRBD2 as D (6 bases). Trimming stripped 7 bases from V and 0 bases from J, with 13 bases between. CDR1 and CDR2 (germline): SGHAT, FQNNGV. There are 15 residues in the CDR3.